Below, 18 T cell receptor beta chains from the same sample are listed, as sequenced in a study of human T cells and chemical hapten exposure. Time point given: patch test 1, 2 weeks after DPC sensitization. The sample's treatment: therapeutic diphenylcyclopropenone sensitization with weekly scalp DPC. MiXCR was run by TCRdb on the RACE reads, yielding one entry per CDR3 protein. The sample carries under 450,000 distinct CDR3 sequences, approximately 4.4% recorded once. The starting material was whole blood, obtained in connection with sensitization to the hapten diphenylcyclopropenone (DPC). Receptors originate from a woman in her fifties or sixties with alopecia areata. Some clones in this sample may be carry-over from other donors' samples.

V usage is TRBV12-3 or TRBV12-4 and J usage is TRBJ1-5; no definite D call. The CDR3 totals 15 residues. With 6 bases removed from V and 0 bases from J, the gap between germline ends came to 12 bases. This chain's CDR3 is CASRPHANSNQPQHF. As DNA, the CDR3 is TGTGCCAGCAGACCCCACGCGAATAGCAATCAGCCCCAGCATTTT.

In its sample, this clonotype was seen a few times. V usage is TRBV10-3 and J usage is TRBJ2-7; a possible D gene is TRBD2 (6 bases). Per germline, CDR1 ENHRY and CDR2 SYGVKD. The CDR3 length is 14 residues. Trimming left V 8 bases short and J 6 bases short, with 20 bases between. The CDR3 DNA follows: TGTGCCATCCGCGGATCAGCGGGTACCGGCGAGCAGTACTTC. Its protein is CAIRGSAGTGEQYF.

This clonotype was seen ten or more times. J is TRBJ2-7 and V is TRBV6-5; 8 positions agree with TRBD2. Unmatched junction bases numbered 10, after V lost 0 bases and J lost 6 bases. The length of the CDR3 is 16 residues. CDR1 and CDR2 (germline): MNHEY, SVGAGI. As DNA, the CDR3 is TGTGCCAGCAGTTACTCGCCGGGACTAGTACGGAGCGAGCAGTACTTC. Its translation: CASSYSPGLVRSEQYF.

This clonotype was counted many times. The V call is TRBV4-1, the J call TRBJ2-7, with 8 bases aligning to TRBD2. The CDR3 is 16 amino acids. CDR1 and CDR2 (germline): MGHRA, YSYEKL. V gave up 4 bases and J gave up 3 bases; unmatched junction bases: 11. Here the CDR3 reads CASSPQAAGGFYEQYF. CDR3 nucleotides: TGCGCCAGCAGCCCGCAGGCGGCGGGGGGATTCTACGAGCAGTACTTC.

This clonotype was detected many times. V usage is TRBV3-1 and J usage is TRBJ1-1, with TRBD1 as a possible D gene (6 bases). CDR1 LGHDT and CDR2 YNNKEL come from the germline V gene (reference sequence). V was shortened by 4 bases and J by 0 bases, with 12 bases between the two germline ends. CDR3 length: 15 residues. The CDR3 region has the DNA TGTGCCAGCAGCCTCTTGTCAGGGGTGAACACTGAAGCTTTCTTT. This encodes CASSLLSGVNTEAFF.

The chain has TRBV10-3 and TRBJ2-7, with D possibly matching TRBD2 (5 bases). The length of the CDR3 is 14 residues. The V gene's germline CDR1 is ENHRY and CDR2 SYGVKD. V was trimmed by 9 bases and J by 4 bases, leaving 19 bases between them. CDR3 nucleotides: TGTGCCATATCGAGGGAGTCAACCAAGTACGAGCAGTACTTC. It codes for CAISRESTKYEQYF.

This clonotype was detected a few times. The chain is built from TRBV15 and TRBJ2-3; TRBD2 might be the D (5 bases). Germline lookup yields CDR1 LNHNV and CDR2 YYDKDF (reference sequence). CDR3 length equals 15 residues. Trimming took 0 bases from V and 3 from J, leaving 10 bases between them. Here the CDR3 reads CATSRDGVGTDTQYF. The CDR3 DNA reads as TGTGCCACCAGCAGAGACGGGGTTGGGACAGATACGCAGTATTTT.

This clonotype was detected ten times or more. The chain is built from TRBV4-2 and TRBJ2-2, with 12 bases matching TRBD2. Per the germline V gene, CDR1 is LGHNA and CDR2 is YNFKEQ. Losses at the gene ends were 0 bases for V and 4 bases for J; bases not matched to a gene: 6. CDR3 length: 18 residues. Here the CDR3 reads CASSQENLAGGLTGELFF. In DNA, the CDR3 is TGTGCCAGCAGCCAAGAAAATCTAGCGGGGGGGCTCACCGGGGAGCTGTTTTTT.

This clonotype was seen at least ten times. The CDR3 DNA reads as TGTGCCAGCAGCCCCGACAGGGGTCCCTTTGTGGATACGCAGTATTTT. Amino acid sequence: CASSPDRGPFVDTQYF. The genes are TRBV12-3 or TRBV12-4 and TRBJ2-3, with 8 bases matching TRBD1. This CDR3 is built from 16 residues. V trimming: 6 bases; J trimming: 6 bases; junction bases outside the gene matches: 14.

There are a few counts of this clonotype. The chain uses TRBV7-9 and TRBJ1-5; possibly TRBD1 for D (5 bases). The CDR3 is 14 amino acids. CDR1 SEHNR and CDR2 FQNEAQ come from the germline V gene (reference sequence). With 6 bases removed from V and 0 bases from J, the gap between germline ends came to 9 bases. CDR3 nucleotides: TGTGCCAGCAGTGGGGGTAATAGCAATCAGCCCCAGCATTTT. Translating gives CASSGGNSNQPQHF.

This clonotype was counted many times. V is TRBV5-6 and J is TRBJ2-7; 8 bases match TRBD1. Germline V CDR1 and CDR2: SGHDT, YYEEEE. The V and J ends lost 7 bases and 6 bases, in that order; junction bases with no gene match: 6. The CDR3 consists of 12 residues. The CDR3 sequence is CASSQGAGEQYF. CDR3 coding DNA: TGTGCCAGCTCGCAGGGGGCCGGCGAGCAGTACTTC.

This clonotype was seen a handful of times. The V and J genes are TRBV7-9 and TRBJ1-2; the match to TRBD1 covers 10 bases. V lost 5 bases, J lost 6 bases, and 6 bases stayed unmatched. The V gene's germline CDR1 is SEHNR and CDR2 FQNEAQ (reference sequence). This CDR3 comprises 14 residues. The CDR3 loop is CASSPRTGGNGYTF. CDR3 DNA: TGTGCCAGCAGCCCTAGGACAGGGGGTAATGGCTACACCTTC.

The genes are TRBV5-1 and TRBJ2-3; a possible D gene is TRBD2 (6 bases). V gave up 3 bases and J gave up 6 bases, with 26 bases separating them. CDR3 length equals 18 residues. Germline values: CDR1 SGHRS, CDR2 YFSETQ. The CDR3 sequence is CASSSFLQTSALLDTQYF. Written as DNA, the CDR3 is TGCGCCAGCAGCTCTTTTCTACAGACTAGTGCGCTGTTGGATACGCAGTATTTT.

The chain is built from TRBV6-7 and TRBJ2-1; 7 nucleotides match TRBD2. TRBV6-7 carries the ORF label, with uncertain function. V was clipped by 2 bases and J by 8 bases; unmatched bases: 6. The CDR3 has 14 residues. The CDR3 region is CASSYGDYHHEQFF. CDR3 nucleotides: TGTGCCAGCAGTTACGGGGACTACCACCATGAGCAGTTCTTC.

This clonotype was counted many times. The CDR3 sequence: CASSQVAGGQETQYF. CDR3 nucleotide sequence: TGCGCCAGCAGCCAAGTTGCGGGAGGACAAGAGACCCAGTACTTC. The chain uses TRBV4-3 and TRBJ2-5; 8 nucleotides align to TRBD2. The CDR3 extends over 15 amino acids. Germline CDR1 LGHNA, CDR2 YSLEER. The ends lost 1 base at V and 2 bases at J; junction bases unmatched: 3.

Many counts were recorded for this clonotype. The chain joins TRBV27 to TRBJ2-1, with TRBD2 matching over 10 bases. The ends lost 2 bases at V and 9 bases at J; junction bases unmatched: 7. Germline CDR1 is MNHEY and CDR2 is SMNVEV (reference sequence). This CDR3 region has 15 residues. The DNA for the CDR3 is TGTGCCAGCAGTTTACAAGCGGGAGGGCCGGGTGAGCAGTTCTTC. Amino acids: CASSLQAGGPGEQFF.

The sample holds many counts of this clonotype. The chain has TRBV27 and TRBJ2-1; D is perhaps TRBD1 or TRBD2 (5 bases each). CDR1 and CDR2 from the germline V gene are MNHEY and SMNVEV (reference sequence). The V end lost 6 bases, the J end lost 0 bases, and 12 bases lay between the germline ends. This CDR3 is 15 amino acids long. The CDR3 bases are TGTGCCAGCAGGCTAGCAGGGACCTCCTACAATGAGCAGTTCTTC. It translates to CASRLAGTSYNEQFF.

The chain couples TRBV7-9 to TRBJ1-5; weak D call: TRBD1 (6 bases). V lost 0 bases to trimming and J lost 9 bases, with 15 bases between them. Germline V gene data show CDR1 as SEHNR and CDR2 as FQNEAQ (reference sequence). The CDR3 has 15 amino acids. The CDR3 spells CASSLAAGDIVPQHF. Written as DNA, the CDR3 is TGTGCCAGCAGCTTAGCTGCAGGGGATATTGTGCCCCAGCATTTT.